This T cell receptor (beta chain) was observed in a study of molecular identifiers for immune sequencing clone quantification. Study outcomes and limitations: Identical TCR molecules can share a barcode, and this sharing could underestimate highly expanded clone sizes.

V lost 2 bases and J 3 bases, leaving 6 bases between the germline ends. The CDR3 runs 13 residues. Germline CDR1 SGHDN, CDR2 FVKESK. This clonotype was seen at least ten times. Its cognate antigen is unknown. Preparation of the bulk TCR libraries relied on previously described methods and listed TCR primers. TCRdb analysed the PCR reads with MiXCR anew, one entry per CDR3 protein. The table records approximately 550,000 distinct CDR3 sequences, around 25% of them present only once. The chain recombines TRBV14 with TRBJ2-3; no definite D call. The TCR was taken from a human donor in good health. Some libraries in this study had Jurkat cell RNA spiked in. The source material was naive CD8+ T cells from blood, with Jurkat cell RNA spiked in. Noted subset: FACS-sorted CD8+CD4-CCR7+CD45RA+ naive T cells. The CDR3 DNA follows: TGTGCCAGCAGCCAATATAAGACAGATACGCAGTATTTT. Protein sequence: CASSQYKTDTQYF.